A single sample is the source of the 9 T cell receptor beta chains below, sequenced in a study of T cell responses to AZD1222 COVID-19 vaccine. The repertoire was sequenced with immunoSEQ multiplex PCR; TCRdb's copy has only in-frame clones and lacks some. The table records approximately 130,000 clones, approximately 85% of them present only once. The source was peripheral blood, collected 28 days after the second dose of the MenACWY control vaccine. The receptors shown here come from an adult who received the MenACWY meningococcal vaccine as a control.

The J gene is TRBJ1-5, the V gene TRBV2; D possibly corresponds to TRBD1 (6 bases). Germline CDR1 SNHLY, CDR2 FYNNEI. The ends were cut back, 8 bases at V and 3 bases at J, with 17 bases in the middle. The CDR3 consists of 15 residues. The CDR3 region has the DNA TGTGCCAGCTCTCAGGGGAAGTCGGCCAATCAGCCCCAGCATTTT. Its translation: CASSQGKSANQPQHF. The full variable domain, rest sourced from reference TRBV2 and TRBJ1-5, is EPEVTQTPSHQVTQMGQEVILRCVPISNHLYFYWYRQILGQKVEFLVSFYNNEISEKSEIFDDQFSVERPDGSNFTLKIRSTKLEDSAMYFCASSQGKSANQPQHFGDGTRLSIL.

The chain recombines TRBV11-2 with TRBJ2-5; D is perhaps TRBD1 (7 bases). The CDR3 runs to 13 residues. V shed 3 bases and J shed 3 bases, with 8 bases lying between them. Germline values: CDR1 SGHAT, CDR2 FQNNGV. The CDR3 DNA sequence: TGTGCCAGCAGCTTCAGGGGGGAAGAGACCCAGTACTTC. Translation gives CASSFRGEETQYF.

V and J are TRBV4-3 and TRBJ1-5; D uncertain. Germline-derived CDR1 and CDR2 are LGHNA and YSLEER. The CDR3 is made up of 14 amino acids. V gave up 2 bases and J gave up 7 bases, with 12 bases separating them. The CDR3 coding sequence is TGCGCCAGCAGCCAATCTTTAGGTGACCAGCCCCAGCATTTT. This encodes CASSQSLGDQPQHF.

The chain is built from TRBV7-2 and TRBJ2-1; 8 bases line up with TRBD2. The CDR3 sequence is 16 residues long. The ends lost 5 bases at V and 3 bases at J; junction bases unmatched: 9. Germline V CDR1 and CDR2: SGHTA, FQGNSA. The CDR3 DNA follows: TGTGCCAGCAGCCCAGGACTAGCTGCTAGCTACAATGAGCAGTTCTTC. Residues: CASSPGLAASYNEQFF.

In its sample, this clone was seen a few times. The chain combines TRBV5-1 with TRBJ1-1; D is perhaps TRBD1 (6 bases). Germline CDR1 and CDR2: SGHRS and YFSETQ. Trimming took off 3 bases at V and 1 base at J, with 16 bases between the two ends. The CDR3 runs 16 residues. The CDR3 bases are TGCGCCAGCAGCTGGGGGGCTCTGACAGCGAACACTGAAGCTTTCTTT. Translating it yields CASSWGALTANTEAFF.

The chain links TRBV6-5 to TRBJ1-6; a weak D match, TRBD1 (5 bases). Germline assignment: CDR1 MNHEY and CDR2 SVGAGI. Trimming took off 6 bases at V and 5 bases at J, with 14 bases between the two ends. The CDR3 runs to 15 residues. The CDR3 DNA reads as TGTGCCAGCAGCACGGGACTCCCCGATAATTCACCCCTCCACTTT. Translating gives CASSTGLPDNSPLHF.

The V call is TRBV6-5, the J call TRBJ1-5; possible D gene TRBD1, 6 bases. The CDR3 is 12 amino acids. CDR1 MNHEY and CDR2 SVGAGI come from the germline V gene. V lost 7 bases and J lost 5, with 9 bases in between. The CDR3 sequence is CASTQGYQPQHF. The CDR3 region has the DNA TGTGCCAGCACCCAGGGGTATCAGCCCCAGCATTTT.

V usage is TRBV3-1 (or the pseudogene TRBV3-2) and J usage is TRBJ1-1; a possible D gene is TRBD1 (5 bases). V lost 1 base and J 10 bases, leaving 19 bases between the germline ends. This CDR3 has 15 amino acids. The germline gives CDR1 LGHDT, CDR2 YNNKEL (reference sequence). The chain's CDR3 is CASSQGVGVEAAAFF. CDR3 bases: TGTGCCAGCAGCCAAGGTGTAGGGGTAGAGGCGGCAGCTTTCTTT.

V and J are TRBV6-5 and TRBJ1-2; a weak D match, TRBD1 (6 bases). Germline assignment: CDR1 MNHEY and CDR2 SVGAGI. The CDR3 spans 13 residues. V lost 4 bases and J 5 bases, leaving 11 bases between the germline ends. DNA of the CDR3: TGTGCCAGCAGTTCAGGGGCTGGATATGGCTACACCTTC. It yields the protein CASSSGAGYGYTF.